A selection of T cell receptor beta chains follows, all from one sample in a study of identical twins. TCRdb fed the 5' RACE reads into MiXCR, producing one record per CDR3 protein. In the table there are about 200,000 distinct CDR3 sequences, around 10% of which are singletons. Material: memory (CD45RO+) T cells sorted from blood. All receptors derive from a woman between 18 and 29 years old in good health. The CDR3 runs from the conserved cysteine through the conserved F or W. D genes are given only for firm matches. The size field is filled for only some rows; it gives once, few, many or a size class.

TRBJ2-7 | TRBV5-1 | . | many | TGCGCCAGCAGCTTTCAAAACGAGCAGTACTTC | CASSFQNEQYF
TRBJ2-5 | TRBV6-4 | TRBD2 | . | TGTGCCAGCAGTGACACCACTAGCGGGGGGGGACAAGAGACCCAGTACTTC | CASSDTTSGGGQETQYF
TRBJ1-2 | TRBV12-3/TRBV12-4 | . | . | TGTGTTGCCGCAAAGGGGGTTAACTATGGCTACACCTTC | CVAAKGVNYGYTF
TRBJ1-5 | TRBV6-1 | TRBD1 | . | TGTGCCACGAATCCGGGACAGGGGTACAATCAGCCCCAGCATTTT | CATNPGQGYNQPQHF
TRBJ2-1 | TRBV18 | TRBD2 | . | TGTGCCAGCTCACCCGAGGCGGGAGGGTTGCTCAATGAGCAGTTCTTC | CASSPEAGGLLNEQFF
TRBJ1-2 | TRBV12-3/TRBV12-4 | . | many | TGTGCCAGCAGTTTCACATTCTATGGCTACACCTTC | CASSFTFYGYTF
TRBJ2-7 | TRBV18 | . | . | TGTGCCAGCTCACCACCCGGTGGGGGGGCCCGCGAGCAGTACTTC | CASSPPGGGAREQYF
TRBJ2-5 | TRBV12-3/TRBV12-4 | TRBD2 | few | TGTGCCAGCAGTCCGGAGCGGGGGGGCATTCAAGAGACCCAGTACTTC | CASSPERGGIQETQYF
TRBJ2-1 | TRBV18 | . | . | TGTGCCAGCTTACCACGGGCCATGTACAATGAGCAGTTCTTC | CASLPRAMYNEQFF
TRBJ2-1 | TRBV20-1 | . | . | TGCAGTGCTAAGAACGTCGCCTCCTACAATGAGCAGTTCTTC | CSAKNVASYNEQFF
TRBJ2-1 | TRBV3-1 | TRBD1 | many | TGTGCCAGGAGACCCCCCGGGACAGGGACCAACAATGAGCAGTTCTTC | CARRPPGTGTNNEQFF
TRBJ2-1 | TRBV20-1 | TRBD2 | few | TGCAGTGCTGGGCCACGGGCGGGGGATGAGCAGTTCTTC | CSAGPRAGDEQFF
TRBJ2-7 | TRBV20-1 | . | . | TGCAGTGCTAGGGGGCGACTAGGCGAGCAGTACTTC | CSARGRLGEQYF
TRBJ2-7 | TRBV20-1 | TRBD2 | few | TGCAGTGCCCTCCGGACTAGCGGGAGCGGGCACTACGAGCAGTACTTC | CSALRTSGSGHYEQYF
TRBJ2-1 | TRBV19 | . | few | TGTGCCAGTGGGGGCCGCGCAGACGGGCAGTTCTTC | CASGGRADGQFF
TRBJ2-2 | TRBV18 | TRBD1 | few | TGTGCCAGCTCACCGCAGGGACAGGGCACCGGGGAGCTGTTTTTT | CASSPQGQGTGELFF
TRBJ1-2 | TRBV20-1 | . | . | TGCAGTGCTAGATTCGAGACAGGCTATGGCTACACCTTC | CSARFETGYGYTF
TRBJ2-1 | TRBV20-1 | . | many | TGCAGTGCTAGATGGGGGCGCTACAATGAGCAGTTCTTC | CSARWGRYNEQFF
TRBJ2-1 | TRBV9 | TRBD2 | few | TGTGCCAGCAGCGTAGCTCCGGGACTAGCGGGAGGAACCTACAATGAGCAGTTCTTC | CASSVAPGLAGGTYNEQFF
TRBJ1-1 | TRBV5-6 | . | few | TGTGCCAGCAGCAATACTCCCACTGAAGCTTTCTTT | CASSNTPTEAFF
TRBJ2-5 | TRBV3-1 | . | . | TGTGCCAGCAGCCAAGATCGCAGATTTGAGACCCAGTACTTC | CASSQDRRFETQYF
TRBJ2-1 | TRBV14 | TRBD2 | few | TGTGCCAGCAGCCGAAGCAGGGGGTCGCGGGGGGGCCCCTACAATGAGCAGTTCTTC | CASSRSRGSRGGPYNEQFF
TRBJ2-1 | TRBV20-1 | . | many | TGCAGTGCCGAGAGGGCCCGGTCGCTTAACAATGAGCAGTTCTTC | CSAERARSLNNEQFF
TRBJ2-7 | TRBV20-1 | . | . | TGCAGTGCTAAAGGTAACCCAGACTACGAGCAGTACTTC | CSAKGNPDYEQYF
TRBJ2-2 | TRBV27 | . | many | TGTGCCAGCAGTATGGTCAGCACCGGGGAGCTGTTTTTT | CASSMVSTGELFF
TRBJ2-5 | TRBV9 | TRBD2 | many | TGTGCCAGCAGCGCTGGGACTACATCTATGCAAGAGACCCAGTACTTC | CASSAGTTSMQETQYF
TRBJ2-5 | TRBV5-1 | . | many | TGCGCCAGCAGCTCCGTGATCCCGGAGACCCAGTACTTC | CASSSVIPETQYF
TRBJ2-5 | TRBV7-9 | TRBD2 | few | TGTGCCAGCAGTACCCCGGTAGCGGGAGGGCAAGAGACCCAGTACTTC | CASSTPVAGGQETQYF
TRBJ2-1 | TRBV6-1 | . | . | TGTGCCAGCAGGGGGACGGAACGGAATGAGCAGTTCTTC | CASRGTERNEQFF
TRBJ2-5 | TRBV11-2 | . | . | TGTGCCAGCAGCTTGGGGACCCAAGAGACCCAGTACTTC | CASSLGTQETQYF
TRBJ1-1 | TRBV7-9 | . | few | TGTGCCAGCAGGCAGAGGGGACACACTGAAGCTTTCTTT | CASRQRGHTEAFF
TRBJ2-5 | TRBV7-2 | . | many | TGTGCCAGCACACCCCTCTTCATTGAGACCCAGTACTTC | CASTPLFIETQYF
TRBJ2-1 | TRBV12-3/TRBV12-4 | TRBD1 | many | TGTGCCAGCAGTTCCACACAGGGGGCGCATGAGCAGTTCTTC | CASSSTQGAHEQFF
TRBJ1-2 | TRBV2 | . | . | TGTGCCAGAAGTCTTGCGGCCATCACTTCCGACTATGGCTACACCTTC | CARSLAAITSDYGYTF
TRBJ2-1 | TRBV7-9 | TRBD2 | many | TGTGCCACCCCTAGTGCAGCGGGAGTCAATGAGCAGTTCTTC | CATPSAAGVNEQFF
TRBJ2-5 | TRBV27 | TRBD1 | few | TGTGCCAGCAGACCGACAGGGGTTGAGACCCAGTACTTC | CASRPTGVETQYF
TRBJ2-3 | TRBV18 | TRBD1 | few | TGTGCCAGCTCACCCCCCGAAGGGGGCGGGGATACGCAGTATTTT | CASSPPEGGGDTQYF